This TCR beta chain was observed in a study of early stage breast cancer tumors. Study in general: About 10-fold was the mean read coverage per sample.

CDR1 LNHDA and CDR2 SQIVND come from the germline V gene (reference sequence). Trimming left V 3 bases short and J 5 bases short, with 10 bases between. The CDR3 runs to 13 residues. The data were produced by immunoSEQ multiplex PCR, yet TCRdb's version contains in-frame clones alone and is incomplete. The repertoire holds about 72,000 clones, roughly three quarters seen once, with 3% to 3.5% in the top ten. Sample: blood. The V and J genes are TRBV19 and TRBJ1-1; D is unclear. The TCR was taken from a person between 55 and 69 years old with breast cancer. The DNA of the CDR3 is TGTGCCAGTAGTATGGTTGGTGGGACTGAAGCTTTCTTT. It codes for CASSMVGGTEAFF.